This TCR beta chain appears in the sequencing data of a study of blood T cell repertoires in COVID-19. Study as a whole: COVID-19 samples from acute and convalescent phases originated in the United States, Italy and Spain.

Measured with immunoSEQ multiplex PCR; TCRdb has only the in-frame clones, and not every one. The sample lists under 60,000 clones, about nine tenths occurring once. V was trimmed by 0 bases and J by 5 bases, leaving 20 bases between them. There are 17 residues in the CDR3. The germline V gene has CDR1 SGHRS and CDR2 YFSETQ. Sequenced sample: peripheral blood. This sequence was found in an elderly woman with acute or convalescent COVID-19. The chain employs TRBV5-1 and TRBJ2-5; D is uncertain. The CDR3 DNA follows: TGCGCCAGCAGCTTGGCCTCATTCTCGGTCTTCTGGGAGACCCAGTACTTC. Protein product: CASSLASFSVFWETQYF.